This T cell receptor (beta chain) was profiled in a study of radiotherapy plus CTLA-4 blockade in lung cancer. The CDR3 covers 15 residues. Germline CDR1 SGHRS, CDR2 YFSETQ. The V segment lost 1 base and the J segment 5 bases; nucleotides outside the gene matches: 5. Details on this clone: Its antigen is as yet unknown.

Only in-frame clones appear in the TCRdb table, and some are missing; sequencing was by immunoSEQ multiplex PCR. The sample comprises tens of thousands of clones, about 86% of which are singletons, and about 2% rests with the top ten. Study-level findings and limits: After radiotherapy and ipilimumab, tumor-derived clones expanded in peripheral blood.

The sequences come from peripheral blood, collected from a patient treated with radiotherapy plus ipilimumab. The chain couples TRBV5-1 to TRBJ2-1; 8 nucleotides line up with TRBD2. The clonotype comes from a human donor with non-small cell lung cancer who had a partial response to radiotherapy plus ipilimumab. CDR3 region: CASSLISGKNNEQFF. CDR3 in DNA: TGCGCCAGCAGCTTGATTAGCGGGAAGAACAATGAGCAGTTCTTC.